This T cell receptor beta chain was found in a study of T-cell memory formation after mild COVID-19 (dated by TCRdb to the early 2020s). General notes on the study: TCR sequence clusters from the two donors were found to be largely donor specific. Longitudinal TCRalpha and TCRbeta repertoire sequencing tracked T-cell clones expanding and contracting after mild COVID-19 in a couple of donors. Two young, previously healthy adult volunteers, one female and one male, were included in the cohort. What the research found in general, with its limitations: Whether the second-wave clones peaking on day 37 were SARS-CoV-2 specific was not confirmed. The detection of some responding clones in pre-infection memory suggests that pre-existing cross-reactive memory T cells joined the SARS-CoV-2 response. Only a couple of mild cases were covered by the study, and larger cohorts that include severe cases with pre-infection samples were considered necessary. Contracting CD4+ clones were located mainly in the CM and EM memory subsets, whereas CD8+ clones were found to be enriched in EMRA. Clones contracting from day 15 to 85 had balanced CD4/CD8 phenotypes, while a second wave expanding from day 15 to 37 was biased towards CD4+.

Ficoll-Paque density gradient centrifugation was the method used to isolate PBMCs. This clonotype has only a few counts. Its target antigen remains unknown. Base qualities are not provided; no much larger clone lies one nucleotide away. Instrument used: Illumina NovaSeq 6000. Using 5'RACE with constant-segment primers, TCRalpha and TCRbeta cDNA libraries were constructed, with sample barcodes and unique molecular identifiers added in the process. RNA was extracted from every sample with Trizol reagent. Amplification of the libraries took two PCR steps, and the second step added a second sample barcode plus Illumina TruSeq adapters. The libraries were sequenced on an Illumina NovaSeq using 2 x 150 bp paired-end reads. The original methods were these. The reads were demultiplexed and collapsed into UMI-guided consensus sequences using migec v1.2.7. With mixcr v2.1.11, UMI consensuses were aligned to TRA and TRB V and J templates and assembled into clonotypes. A clonotype was counted as expanded or contracted only when both edgeR and NoisET called the clonotype significant, with the noise models trained on biological replicates. For edgeR calls, a false discovery rate-adjusted p below 0.01 and a log2 fold-change threshold of 1 were applied. PCA with hierarchical clustering of max-normalized trajectories of the 1000 most abundant clonotypes was used as exploratory dynamics analysis. Separately sequenced CD4+ and CD8+ repertoires were used to assign the CD4 or CD8 phenotype of responding clones. TCRdb applied fastp at Q25 and MiXCR to the public reads, then kept only in-frame beta chains. Entries that share a CDR3 protein sequence are merged under the most common genes and DNA. TCRdb, rather than the study authors, made the V and J calls. Present in this sample are about 290,000 distinct CDR3 sequences, around a sixth of which were seen just once. The top ten clones comprise roughly 23% of the sample.

Its CDR3 holds 14 amino acids, cysteine through phenylalanine. Of all the DNA, just the CDR3 is kept, 42 bases in frame from base 1. CDR1 and CDR2, per the germline V gene, are SQVTM and ANQGSEA. V and J lose 4 bases and 4 bases, and a span of 14 bases separates them. The sequencing input was PBMCs or a T cell subset sorted from them (not recorded which). The sequence came from a man younger than 35 who had mild COVID-19 (a few samples of this study predate the infection). The sample titles of this study are shuffled in the database, so cell type and time point are left out; the donor was told from shared clones. Recombination connected TRBV29-1 to TRBJ1-5, with TRBD1 tentatively as D gene (5 bases match). The bases read TGCAGCGTTGCCGTGGGGGGTGGGAATCAGCCCCAGCATTTT. Its protein reads: CSVAVGGGNQPQHF.